The entry below describes one T cell receptor (beta chain). Its cognate antigen is unknown. The CDR3 runs 13 residues. From germline, CDR1 is KGHSH and CDR2 LQKENI. The ends were cut back, 3 bases at V and 1 base at J, with 6 bases in the middle. Amplification by 5'RACE using constant-segment primers produced TCR alpha and TCR beta cDNA libraries that carried sample barcodes and UMIs. A single record per CDR3 protein comes from TCRdb applying MiXCR to the 5' RACE reads. The sample records about 360,000 distinct CDR3 sequences, 10% to 15% being singletons. The record originates from a study of T-cell memory formation after mild COVID-19. Whole-study results and caveats: Day 15 to 85 contractors were CD4/CD8 balanced; later expanders leaned CD4+. For second-wave clones that peaked at day 37, SARS-CoV-2 specificity went unverified. CD4+ clones that contracted lay mainly in CM and EM; CD8+ ones lay in EMRA.

The specimen was PBMCs or a T cell subset sorted from them (not recorded which). This sequence joins TRBV18 and TRBJ1-1; D remains ambiguous. The receptor was isolated from a young man who had mild COVID-19 (a few samples of this study predate the infection). Cell type and time point are not known. The CDR3 is CASSPQENTEAFF. The CDR3 DNA follows: TGTGCCAGCTCACCTCAGGAGAACACTGAAGCTTTCTTT.